A single T cell receptor beta chain is shown here with its context. How the authors handled the data: Scientists estimated how many nucleated cells there were by amplifying reference gene primers. Only in-frame clones appear in the TCRdb table, and some are missing; sequencing was by immunoSEQ multiplex PCR. That table furnishes V, J and clone size, whereas the DNA furnished D and trimming. The sample records roughly 700,000 clones, 85% to 90% being singletons. The record originates from a study of blood T cell repertoires in COVID-19. Turning to the study itself: Samples taken during acute and convalescent COVID-19 were collected in the United States, Italy and Spain. T cells, B-cell-depleted T cells, or PBMCs provided the cDNA or gDNA that served as material.

Germline V gives CDR1 SGDLS, CDR2 YYNGEE. V lost 3 bases and J lost 7, with 14 bases in between. CDR3 size: 14 residues. The receptor was derived from a woman between 18 and 29 years old with acute or convalescent COVID-19. Sample: peripheral blood. This chain uses TRBV9 with TRBJ2-1; TRBD1 might be the D (6 bases). CDR3 in amino acids: CASSADAGENEQFF. In nucleotides, the CDR3 is TGTGCCAGCAGCGCCGACGCAGGGGAGAATGAGCAGTTCTTC.